Listed here are 26 T cell receptor beta chains from one sample, sequenced in a study of blood T cell repertoires in COVID-19. Repertoires were generated with immunoSEQ multiplex PCR, while TCRdb's copy carries only in-frame clones and drops some. The data show 300,000 to 500,000 clones, roughly 88% seen once. The sequencing input was PBMCs or T cells enriched from blood (not recorded which). These receptors were taken from a woman in her twenties or thirties with acute COVID-19.

This clone was observed a few times. The chain combines TRBV19 with TRBJ1-5; 11 bases line up with TRBD1. The CDR3 length is 18 residues. Germline loops: CDR1 LNHDA, CDR2 SQIVND (reference sequence). The junction had 13 bases not matched to a gene; V was cut back by 3 bases and J by 6 bases. CDR3 in amino acids: CASSIGPGTGGFSQPQHF. In DNA form, the CDR3 reads TGTGCCAGTAGTATTGGCCCCGGGACAGGGGGGTTTAGTCAGCCCCAGCATTTT.

The CDR3 protein is CASSPPEVRETQYF. In DNA, the CDR3 is TGTGCCAGCTCACCACCTGAGGTCCGAGAGACCCAGTACTTC. The rearrangement links TRBV18 to TRBJ2-5; D gene uncertain. CDR3 length equals 14 residues. Germline values: CDR1 KGHSH, CDR2 LQKENI. V lost 0 bases to trimming and J lost 4 bases, with 9 bases between them.

This rearrangement joins TRBV30 to TRBJ1-6; tentatively, D is TRBD1 (6 bases). Germline lookup yields CDR1 GTSNPN and CDR2 SVGIG (reference sequence). The CDR3 is made up of 19 amino acids. The V end was cut by 4 bases, the J end by 8 bases, with 30 bases between. The CDR3 loop reads CAWIKESGTISVRDSPLHF. The DNA for the CDR3 is TGTGCCTGGATCAAGGAGAGTGGGACAATTTCCGTTCGGGATTCACCCCTCCACTTT. The full variable domain, in which reference TRBV30 and TRBJ1-6 provide the parts outside the CDR3, is SQTIHQWPATLVQPVGSPLSLECTVEGTSNPNLYWYRQAAGRGLQLLFYSVGIGQISSEVPQNLSASRPQDRQFILSSKKLLLSDSGFYLCAWIKESGTISVRDSPLHFGNGTRLTVT.

The gene calls are TRBV5-4 and TRBJ2-2, with a tentative D call TRBD2 (7 bases). V was shortened by 7 bases and J by 1 base, with 11 bases between the two germline ends. CDR1 SGHNT and CDR2 YYREEE come from the germline V gene (reference sequence). The CDR3 has 14 residues. CDR3 sequence (DNA): TGTGCCAGCGGGGGGGCAGGGAACACCGGGGAGCTGTTTTTT. Translation: CASGGAGNTGELFF.

This chain links TRBV18 with TRBJ1-1; TRBD1 agrees at 7 bases. CDR3 length: 14 residues. Germline V gene sequence: CDR1 KGHSH, CDR2 LQKENI. With 4 bases clipped from V and 0 bases from J, the junction kept 2 bases outside the gene matches. This CDR3 is CASSQDRVNTEAFF. The DNA for the CDR3 is TGTGCCAGCTCACAAGACAGGGTGAACACTGAAGCTTTCTTT.

The chain employs TRBV6-5 and TRBJ1-5; 8 positions agree with TRBD1. The V gene's germline CDR1 is MNHEY and CDR2 SVGAGI. V shed 6 bases, J shed 0 bases, and the junction held 4 bases outside the gene matches. This CDR3 is built from 15 residues. The CDR3 DNA follows: TGTGCCAGCAGAGGACAGGGAGGTAGCAATCAGCCCCAGCATTTT. This codes for CASRGQGGSNQPQHF.

V gene TRBV7-9 combines with J gene TRBJ1-1; TRBD1 aligns across 7 bases. Germline CDR1 is SEHNR and CDR2 is FQNEAQ (reference sequence). Trimming at V came to 5 bases and at J to 0 bases, leaving 9 bases not matched to a gene. This CDR3 has 16 amino acids. The CDR3: CASSRQRGQMNTEAFF. CDR3 nucleotide sequence: TGTGCCAGCAGCAGGCAGAGGGGGCAAATGAACACTGAAGCTTTCTTT.

The chain links TRBV6-5 to TRBJ1-1; no clear D. V lost 6 bases, J lost 6 bases, and 14 bases lay in between. This CDR3 is 13 amino acids long. The germline gives CDR1 MNHEY, CDR2 SVGAGI. The CDR3 DNA reads as TGTGCCAGCAGCTTCGACGGGAATGCTGAAGCTTTCTTT. Translating gives CASSFDGNAEAFF.

This chain uses TRBV12-3 or TRBV12-4 with TRBJ2-7; D is perhaps TRBD2 (5 bases). The CDR3 extends over 13 amino acids. Between the trimmed V and J ends, which lost 5 bases and 0 bases, there was a span of 8 bases. CDR3 nucleotide sequence: TGTGCCAGCAGTATGGAGGTCTCCTACGAGCAGTACTTC. It encodes CASSMEVSYEQYF.

The chain is built from TRBV7-3 and TRBJ1-1; TRBD1 matches 8 bases. Losses at the gene ends were 4 bases for V and 1 base for J; bases not matched to a gene: 5. The CDR3 sequence is 15 residues long. The germline V gene encodes CDR1 SGHTA and CDR2 FQGTGA. The CDR3 coding sequence is TGTGCCAGCAGCTCCACCGGGACAGGGAACACTGAAGCTTTCTTT. Amino acids: CASSSTGTGNTEAFF.

This clone is a singleton in its sample. This chain links TRBV19 with TRBJ1-5, with D tentatively TRBD1 (6 bases). Germline-derived CDR1 and CDR2 are LNHDA and SQIVND (reference sequence). V lost 2 bases and J lost 9, with 17 bases in between. This CDR3 region has 15 residues. This chain's CDR3 is CASSIIGTPNSPQHF. CDR3 DNA: TGTGCCAGTAGTATAATCGGGACACCGAATTCGCCCCAGCATTTT.

V and J are TRBV29-1 and TRBJ2-2; weak D call: TRBD1 (6 bases). V lost 4 bases and J lost 1, with 10 bases in between. Germline loops: CDR1 SQVTM, CDR2 ANQGSEA. The CDR3 length is 14 residues. The CDR3 loop reads CSVGRTVNTGELFF. The CDR3 DNA is TGCAGCGTTGGTAGGACAGTGAACACCGGGGAGCTGTTTTTT.

V is TRBV7-2 and J is TRBJ2-1, with TRBD1 matching over 7 bases. The CDR3 is made up of 17 amino acids. V lost 4 bases and J lost 0; bases outside the gene matches: 9. Germline CDR1 is SGHTA and CDR2 is FQGNSA. The CDR3 is CASSSRVRDSSYNEQFF. The CDR3 bases are TGTGCCAGCAGCTCAAGGGTACGGGACAGCTCCTACAATGAGCAGTTCTTC.

The J gene is TRBJ1-2, the V gene TRBV6-2 or TRBV6-3; 8 nucleotides align to TRBD1. This CDR3 spans 14 amino acids. The V and J ends lost 6 bases and 3 bases, in that order; junction bases with no gene match: 6. Germline lookup yields CDR1 MNHEY and CDR2 SVGEGT. The CDR3 region is CASSVQGADYGYTF. The CDR3 region has the DNA TGTGCCAGCAGCGTGCAGGGGGCCGACTATGGCTACACCTTC.

The genes are TRBV9 and TRBJ2-1; no definite D call. The CDR3 totals 15 residues. V lost 4 bases and J 3 bases, leaving 14 bases between the germline ends. Per germline, CDR1 SGDLS and CDR2 YYNGEE. CDR3 nucleotides: TGTGCCAGCAGCACTGACGGGTACCTCTACAATGAGCAGTTCTTC. Translating gives CASSTDGYLYNEQFF. The full variable domain, with the rest looked up from reference TRBV9 and TRBJ2-1, is DSGVTQTPKHLITATGQRVTLRCSPRSGDLSVYWYQQSLDQGLQFLIQYYNGEERAKGNILERFSAQQFPDLHSELNLSSLELGDSALYFCASSTDGYLYNEQFFGPGTRLTVL.

The chain is built from TRBV11-2 and TRBJ2-7; the match to TRBD1 covers 8 bases. Germline V gives CDR1 SGHAT, CDR2 FQNNGV. The CDR3 extends over 15 amino acids. V shed 1 base and J 3 bases; nucleotides not matched to a gene: 5. The chain's CDR3 is CASSLVSGGGYEQYF. The CDR3 DNA is TGTGCCAGCAGCTTAGTTTCAGGGGGCGGCTACGAGCAGTACTTC.

The V gene is TRBV4-3, the J gene TRBJ2-7; TRBD1 matches at 7 bases. In germline, CDR1 is LGHNA, CDR2 YSLEER. Germline trimming cut 2 bases from V and 0 bases from J; bases unmatched to any gene: 1. The CDR3 has 14 residues. The CDR3 DNA follows: TGCGCCAGCAGCCAAAGACAGGGCTCCTACGAGCAGTACTTC. Its protein product is CASSQRQGSYEQYF.

The CDR3 loop reads CASSVQGALTEKLFF. CDR3 nucleotides: TGTGCCAGCAGCGTGCAGGGGGCCCTTACTGAAAAACTGTTTTTT. The chain employs TRBV5-6 and TRBJ1-4; 8 bases agree with TRBD1. This CDR3 contains 15 residues. Germline V gene lookup returns CDR1 SGHDT and CDR2 YYEEEE. Trimming cost V 4 bases and J 7 bases; bases outside gene matches: 9. Complete variable domain (other parts from reference TRBV5-6 and TRBJ1-4): DAGVTQSPTHLIKTRGQQVTLRCSPKSGHDTVSWYQQALGQGPQFIFQYYEEEERQRGNFPDRFSGHQFPNYSSELNVNALLLGDSALYLCASSVQGALTEKLFFGSGTQLSVL.

V is TRBV7-2 and J is TRBJ2-1, with TRBD2 matching 13 bases. There are 17 residues in the CDR3. The V gene end was trimmed by 0 bases and the J gene end by 2 bases; junction bases not matched to a gene: 1. From germline, CDR1 is SGHTA and CDR2 FQGNSA. The CDR3 here is CASSLATSGGTYNEQFF. The DNA of the CDR3 is TGTGCCAGCAGCTTAGCGACTAGCGGGGGGACCTACAATGAGCAGTTCTTC.

This sequence joins TRBV6-2 or TRBV6-3 and TRBJ1-2, with D maybe TRBD1 (5 bases). V was pared by 4 bases and J by 3 bases, with 9 bases between. The CDR3 sequence is 13 residues long. Germline V gene sequence: CDR1 MNHEY, CDR2 SVGEGT. In DNA form, the CDR3 reads TGTGCCAGCAGTTCAGGGTCCTACTATGGCTACACCTTC. Translating it yields CASSSGSYYGYTF.

J is TRBJ2-5 and V is TRBV9; 8 nucleotides match TRBD1. CDR3 length: 18 residues. J lost 1 base, V lost 3 bases, and 14 bases had no gene match. Germline loops: CDR1 SGDLS, CDR2 YYNGEE. CDR3 sequence reads: CASSAGPGGTRVQETQYF. DNA for the CDR3: TGTGCCAGCAGCGCGGGGCCAGGGGGCACGAGGGTCCAAGAGACCCAGTACTTC. Drawing the rest from reference TRBV9 and TRBJ2-5, the complete variable domain is DSGVTQTPKHLITATGQRVTLRCSPRSGDLSVYWYQQSLDQGLQFLIQYYNGEERAKGNILERFSAQQFPDLHSELNLSSLELGDSALYFCASSAGPGGTRVQETQYFGPGTRLLVL.

This clone was seen a single time. This chain joins TRBV9 and TRBJ1-3, with TRBD1 matching 8 bases. Germline CDR1 reads SGDLS; CDR2 reads YYNGEE. V shed 3 bases and J 5 bases; nucleotides not matched to a gene: 10. CDR3 size: 16 residues. The CDR3 region has the DNA TGTGCCAGCAGCGCCACCGGGACAGGTGGGAGAAACACCATATATTTT. Translation: CASSATGTGGRNTIYF.

V usage is TRBV2 and J usage is TRBJ1-1; D possibly corresponds to TRBD1 (6 bases). The CDR3 loop spans 13 amino acids. V dropped 6 bases and J dropped 3 bases, with 11 bases sitting between them. The V gene's germline CDR1 is SNHLY and CDR2 FYNNEI. The DNA for the CDR3 is TGTGCCAGCAGATTCCAGGGGCACACTGAAGCTTTCTTT. Amino acid sequence: CASRFQGHTEAFF.

The V call is TRBV7-8, the J call TRBJ2-2, with 14 bases matching TRBD2. J lost 0 bases, V lost 5 bases, and 11 bases had no gene match. The germline V gene encodes CDR1 SGHVS and CDR2 FQNEAQ. The CDR3 consists of 20 residues. The DNA for the CDR3 is TGTGCCAGCAGCCAAGGACTAGCGGGGGGAGAGGGCTCGAACACCGGGGAGCTGTTTTTT. Protein product: CASSQGLAGGEGSNTGELFF.

The CDR3: CASSLGEQPQHF. The CDR3 DNA follows: TGTGCCAGCAGTTTAGGGGAGCAGCCCCAGCATTTT. This sequence joins TRBV12-3 or TRBV12-4 and TRBJ1-5; D uncertain. Trimming took 1 base from V and 7 from J, leaving 5 bases between them. The CDR3 has 12 residues.

The chain has TRBV24-1 and TRBJ2-1; 8 bases map to TRBD2. CDR1 KGHDR and CDR2 SFDVKD come from the germline V gene. The CDR3 loop spans 15 amino acids. The ends lost 3 bases at V and 8 bases at J; junction bases unmatched: 8. CDR3 coding DNA: TGTGCCACCAGTGATCCGGGACTAGTTCATCATGAGCAGTTCTTC. It encodes CATSDPGLVHHEQFF.